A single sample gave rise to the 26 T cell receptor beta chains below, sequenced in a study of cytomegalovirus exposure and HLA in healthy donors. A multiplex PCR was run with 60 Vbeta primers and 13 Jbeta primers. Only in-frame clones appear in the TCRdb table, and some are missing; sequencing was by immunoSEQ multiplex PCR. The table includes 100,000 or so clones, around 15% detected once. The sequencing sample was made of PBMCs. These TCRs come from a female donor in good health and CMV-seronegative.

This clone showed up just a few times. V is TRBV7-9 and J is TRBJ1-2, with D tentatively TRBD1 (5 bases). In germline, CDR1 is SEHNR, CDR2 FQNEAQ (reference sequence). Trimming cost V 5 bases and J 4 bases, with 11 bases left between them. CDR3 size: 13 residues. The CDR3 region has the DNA TGTGCCAGCAGCCAGGGCCTGATCTATGGCTACACCTTC. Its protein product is CASSQGLIYGYTF.

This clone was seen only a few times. CDR3 in DNA: TGCGCCAGCAGCCAAGAGGAAGAGGTCCAAGAGACCCAGTACTTC. Encoded protein: CASSQEEEVQETQYF. J is TRBJ2-5 and V is TRBV4-3; no clear D gene. This CDR3 has 15 amino acids. The germline V and J ends were trimmed by 0 bases and 1 base, with 9 bases remaining between them. The germline V gene has CDR1 LGHNA and CDR2 YSLEER.

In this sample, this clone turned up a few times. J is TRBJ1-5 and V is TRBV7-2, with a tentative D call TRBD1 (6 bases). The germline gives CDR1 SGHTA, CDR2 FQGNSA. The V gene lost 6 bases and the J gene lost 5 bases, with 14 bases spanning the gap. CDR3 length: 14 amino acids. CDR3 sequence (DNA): TGTGCCAGCAGTAACTACAGGGCCGATCAGCCCCAGCATTTT. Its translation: CASSNYRADQPQHF.

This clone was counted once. The CDR3 sequence: CASSLAGGNTDTQYF. As DNA, the CDR3 is TGTGCCAGCAGTTTAGCGGGAGGAAACACAGATACGCAGTATTTT. The V call is TRBV28, the J call TRBJ2-3; 8 bases agree with TRBD2. Germline CDR1 MDHEN, CDR2 SYDVKM. This CDR3 is built from 15 residues. V lost 2 bases and J lost 2; bases outside the gene matches: 3.

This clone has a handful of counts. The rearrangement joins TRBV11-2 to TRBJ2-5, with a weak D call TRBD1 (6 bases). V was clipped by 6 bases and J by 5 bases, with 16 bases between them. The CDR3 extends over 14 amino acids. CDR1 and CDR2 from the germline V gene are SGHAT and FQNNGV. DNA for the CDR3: TGTGCCAGCAGTACTCCCAGGGGTCGGGAGACCCAGTACTTC. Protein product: CASSTPRGRETQYF. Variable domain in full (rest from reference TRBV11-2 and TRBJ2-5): EAGVAQSPRYKIIEKRQSVAFWCNPISGHATLYWYQQILGQGPKLLIQFQNNGVVDDSQLPKDRFSAERLKGVDSTLKIQPAKLEDSAVYLCASSTPRGRETQYFGPGTRLLVL.

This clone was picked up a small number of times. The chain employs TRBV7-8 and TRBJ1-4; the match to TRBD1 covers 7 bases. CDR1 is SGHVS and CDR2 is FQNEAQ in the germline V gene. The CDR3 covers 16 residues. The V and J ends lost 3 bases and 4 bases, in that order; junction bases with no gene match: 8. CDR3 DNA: TGTGCCAGCAGCTTTTACCGGGACAGTCATAATGAAAAACTGTTTTTT. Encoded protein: CASSFYRDSHNEKLFF.

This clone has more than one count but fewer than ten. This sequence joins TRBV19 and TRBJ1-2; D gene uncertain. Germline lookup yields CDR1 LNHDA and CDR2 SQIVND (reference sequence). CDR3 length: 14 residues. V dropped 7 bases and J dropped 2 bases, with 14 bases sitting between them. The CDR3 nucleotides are TGTGCCAGTACCCCATATACAGAGAACTATGGCTACACCTTC. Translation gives CASTPYTENYGYTF.

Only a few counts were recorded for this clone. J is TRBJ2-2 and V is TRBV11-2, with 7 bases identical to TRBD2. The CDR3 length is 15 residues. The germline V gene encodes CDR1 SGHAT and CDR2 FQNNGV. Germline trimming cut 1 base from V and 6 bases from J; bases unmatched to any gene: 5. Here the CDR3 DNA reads TGTGCCAGCAGCTTAGTTTCGACTAGCCCCGGGGAGCTGTTTTTT. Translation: CASSLVSTSPGELFF. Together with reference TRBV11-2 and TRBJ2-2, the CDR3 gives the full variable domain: EAGVAQSPRYKIIEKRQSVAFWCNPISGHATLYWYQQILGQGPKLLIQFQNNGVVDDSQLPKDRFSAERLKGVDSTLKIQPAKLEDSAVYLCASSLVSTSPGELFFGEGSRLTVL.

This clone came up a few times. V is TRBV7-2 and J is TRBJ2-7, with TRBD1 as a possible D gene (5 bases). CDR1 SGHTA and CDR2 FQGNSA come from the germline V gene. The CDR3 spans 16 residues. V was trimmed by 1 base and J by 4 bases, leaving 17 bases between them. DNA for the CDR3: TGTGCCAGCAGCTTAGACAAGGGGTCGGCCAGGTACGAGCAGTACTTC. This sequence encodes CASSLDKGSARYEQYF.

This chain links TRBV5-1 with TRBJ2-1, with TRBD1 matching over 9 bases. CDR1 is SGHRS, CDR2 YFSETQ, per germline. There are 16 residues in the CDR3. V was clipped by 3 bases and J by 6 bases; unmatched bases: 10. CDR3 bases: TGCGCCAGCAGCTCGATGCCGGGACAGGGAATCAATGAGCAGTTCTTC. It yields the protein CASSSMPGQGINEQFF. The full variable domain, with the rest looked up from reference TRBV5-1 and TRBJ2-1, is KAGVTQTPRYLIKTRGQQVTLSCSPISGHRSVSWYQQTPGQGLQFLFEYFSETQRNKGNFPGRFSGRQFSNSRSEMNVSTLELGDSALYLCASSSMPGQGINEQFFGPGTRLTVL.

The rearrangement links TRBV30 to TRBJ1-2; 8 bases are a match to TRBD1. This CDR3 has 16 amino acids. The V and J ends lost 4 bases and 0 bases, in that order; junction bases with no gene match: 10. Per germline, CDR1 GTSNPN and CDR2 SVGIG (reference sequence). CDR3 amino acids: CAWISDRVIANYGYTF. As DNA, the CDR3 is TGTGCCTGGATTTCGGACAGGGTGATTGCTAACTATGGCTACACCTTC.

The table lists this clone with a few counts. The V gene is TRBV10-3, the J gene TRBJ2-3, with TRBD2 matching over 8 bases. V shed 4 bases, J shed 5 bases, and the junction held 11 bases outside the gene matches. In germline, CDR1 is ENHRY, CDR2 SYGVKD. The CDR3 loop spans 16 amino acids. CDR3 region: CAISADRGGRGDTQYF. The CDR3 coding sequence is TGTGCCATCAGTGCCGATCGGGGGGGCCGGGGAGATACGCAGTATTTT.

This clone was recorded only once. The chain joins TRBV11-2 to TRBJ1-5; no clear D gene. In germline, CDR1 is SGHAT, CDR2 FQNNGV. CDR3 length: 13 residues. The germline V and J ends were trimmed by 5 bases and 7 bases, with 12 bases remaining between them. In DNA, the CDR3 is TGTGCCAGCAGCATAGGAGGGAGACAGCCCCAGCATTTT. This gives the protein CASSIGGRQPQHF.

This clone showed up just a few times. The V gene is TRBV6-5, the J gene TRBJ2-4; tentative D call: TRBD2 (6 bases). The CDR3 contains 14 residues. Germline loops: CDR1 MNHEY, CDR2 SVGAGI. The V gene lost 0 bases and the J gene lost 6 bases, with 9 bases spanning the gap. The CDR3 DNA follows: TGTGCCAGCAGTTACTCGTCGGGGGTAAACATTCAGTACTTC. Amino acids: CASSYSSGVNIQYF.

This CDR3 is CASSVKIGGGGNTIYF. The CDR3 nucleotides are TGTGCCAGCAGCGTAAAGATCGGGGGAGGTGGAAACACCATATATTTT. The J gene is TRBJ1-3, the V gene TRBV9; D perhaps matches TRBD1 (5 bases). V was trimmed by 1 base and J by 3 bases, leaving 14 bases between them. This CDR3 comprises 16 residues. Germline V gives CDR1 SGDLS, CDR2 YYNGEE.

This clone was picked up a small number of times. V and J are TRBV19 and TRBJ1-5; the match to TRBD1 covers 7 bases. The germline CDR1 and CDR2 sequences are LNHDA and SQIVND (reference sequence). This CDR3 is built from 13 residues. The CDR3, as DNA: TGTGCATCGGGACAGTCGACCTGGCAGCCCCAGCATTTT. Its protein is CASGQSTWQPQHF.

DNA for the CDR3: TGTGCCTGGAATTATCCCCTCCTAGCGGGATTCACAGATACGCAGTATTTT. Its protein is CAWNYPLLAGFTDTQYF. V is TRBV30 and J is TRBJ2-3; the match to TRBD2 covers 9 bases. The V segment lost 4 bases and the J segment 2 bases; nucleotides outside the gene matches: 13. This CDR3 is 17 amino acids long. CDR1 is GTSNPN and CDR2 is SVGIG in the germline V gene (reference sequence).

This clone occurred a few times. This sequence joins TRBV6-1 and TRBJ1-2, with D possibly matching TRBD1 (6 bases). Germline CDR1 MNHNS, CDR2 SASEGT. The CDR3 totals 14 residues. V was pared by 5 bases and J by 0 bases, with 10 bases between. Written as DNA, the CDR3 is TGTGCCAGCAGTCTGGACAGCCCTAACTATGGCTACACCTTC. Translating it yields CASSLDSPNYGYTF.

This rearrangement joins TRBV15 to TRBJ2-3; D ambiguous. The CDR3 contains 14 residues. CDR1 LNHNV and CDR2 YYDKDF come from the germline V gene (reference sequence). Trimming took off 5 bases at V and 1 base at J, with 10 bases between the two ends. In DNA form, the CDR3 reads TGTGCCACCAGCCTTACCCCAGGCACAGATACGCAGTATTTT. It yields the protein CATSLTPGTDTQYF.

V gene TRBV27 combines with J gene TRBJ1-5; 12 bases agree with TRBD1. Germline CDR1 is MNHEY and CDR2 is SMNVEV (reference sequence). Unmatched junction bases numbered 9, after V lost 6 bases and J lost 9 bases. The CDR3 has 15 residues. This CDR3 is CASRGGTGGFWPQHF. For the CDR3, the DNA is TGTGCCAGCAGGGGGGGGACAGGGGGCTTTTGGCCCCAGCATTTT.

The CDR3 bases are TGTGCCAGCAGTTCACAGGGACTAGCGGGGCCCCTCCATCAGTATTTT. It yields the protein CASSSQGLAGPLHQYF. The V and J genes are TRBV28 and TRBJ2-3, with 13 bases lining up with TRBD2. The CDR3 has 16 amino acids. With 4 bases clipped from V and 12 bases from J, the junction kept 13 bases outside the gene matches. Germline loops: CDR1 MDHEN, CDR2 SYDVKM.

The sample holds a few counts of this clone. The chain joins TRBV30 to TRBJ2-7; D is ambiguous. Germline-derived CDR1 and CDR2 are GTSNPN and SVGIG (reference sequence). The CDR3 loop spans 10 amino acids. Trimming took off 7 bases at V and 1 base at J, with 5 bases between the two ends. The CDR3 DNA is TGTGCCTCAGGATCCTACGAGCAGTACTTC. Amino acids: CASGSYEQYF.

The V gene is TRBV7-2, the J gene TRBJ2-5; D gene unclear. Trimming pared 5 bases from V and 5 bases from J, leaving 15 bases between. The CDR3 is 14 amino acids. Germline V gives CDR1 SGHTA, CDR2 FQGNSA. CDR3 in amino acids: CASSQGPPRETQYF. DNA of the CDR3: TGTGCCAGCAGCCAAGGTCCCCCGAGGGAGACCCAGTACTTC.

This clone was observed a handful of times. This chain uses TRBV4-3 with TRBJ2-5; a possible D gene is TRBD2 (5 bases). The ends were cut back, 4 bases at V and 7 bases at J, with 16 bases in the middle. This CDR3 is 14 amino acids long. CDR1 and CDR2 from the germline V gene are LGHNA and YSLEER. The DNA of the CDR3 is TGCGCCAGCAGCCCCTCCGGCGCGGGTGGGACCCAGTACTTC. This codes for CASSPSGAGGTQYF.

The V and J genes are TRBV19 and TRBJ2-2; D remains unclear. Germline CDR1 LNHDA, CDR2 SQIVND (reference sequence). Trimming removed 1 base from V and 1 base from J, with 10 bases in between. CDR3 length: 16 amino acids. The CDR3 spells CASSIGSGLNTGELFF. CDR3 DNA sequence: TGTGCCAGTAGTATAGGTTCCGGGTTGAACACCGGGGAGCTGTTTTTT.

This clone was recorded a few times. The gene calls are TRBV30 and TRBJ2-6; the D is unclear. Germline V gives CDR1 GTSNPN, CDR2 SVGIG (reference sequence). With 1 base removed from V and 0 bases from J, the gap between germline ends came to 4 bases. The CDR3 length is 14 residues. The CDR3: CAWSGASGANVLTF. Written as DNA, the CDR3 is TGTGCCTGGAGTGGGGCCTCTGGGGCCAACGTCCTGACTTTC.